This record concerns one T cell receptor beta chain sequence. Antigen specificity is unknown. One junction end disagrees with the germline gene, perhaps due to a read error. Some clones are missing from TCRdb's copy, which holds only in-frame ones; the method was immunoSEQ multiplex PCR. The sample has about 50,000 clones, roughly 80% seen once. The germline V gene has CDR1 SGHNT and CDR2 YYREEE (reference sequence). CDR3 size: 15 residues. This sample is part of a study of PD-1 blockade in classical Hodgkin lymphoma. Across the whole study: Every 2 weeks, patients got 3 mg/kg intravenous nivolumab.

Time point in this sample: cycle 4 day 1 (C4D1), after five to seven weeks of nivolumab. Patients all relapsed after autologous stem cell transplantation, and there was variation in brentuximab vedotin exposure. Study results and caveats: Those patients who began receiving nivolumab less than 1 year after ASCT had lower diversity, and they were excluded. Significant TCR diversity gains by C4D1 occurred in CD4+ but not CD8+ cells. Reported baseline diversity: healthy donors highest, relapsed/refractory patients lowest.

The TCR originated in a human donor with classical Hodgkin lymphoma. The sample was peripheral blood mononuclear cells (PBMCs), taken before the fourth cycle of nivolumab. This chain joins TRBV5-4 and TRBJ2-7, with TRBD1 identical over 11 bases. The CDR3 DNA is TGTGCCAGCAGTTTGGGGGGACAGGGGGCCTACGAGCAGTACTTC. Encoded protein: CASSLGGQGAYEQYF.